The present T cell receptor beta chain was sequenced within a study of shared clonotypes between healthy human individuals. CD45RO-negative cells were positively selected for CCR7, leaving out terminally differentiated effector memory CD45RA+ cells. Some clones are missing from TCRdb's copy, which holds only in-frame ones; the method was immunoSEQ multiplex PCR. The sample has more than 2 million clones; around 93% are singletons. This clonotype was obtained from a man between 18 and 35 years old in good health. Some clones in this sample may be carry-over from other donors' samples. The specimen sequenced was naive CD8+ T cells from PBMCs.

This chain's CDR3 is CASSFDRGGTYEQYF. Written as DNA, the CDR3 is TGTGCCAGCAGCTTTGACAGGGGAGGGACCTACGAGCAGTACTTC. This sequence joins TRBV7-8 and TRBJ2-7; possible D gene TRBD1, 8 bases. In germline, CDR1 is SGHVS, CDR2 FQNEAQ. The CDR3 has 15 amino acids. Trimming pared 3 bases from V and 2 bases from J, leaving 14 bases between. Full variable domain (remainder filled in from reference TRBV7-8 and TRBJ2-7): GAGVSQSPRYKVAKRGQDVALRCDPISGHVSLFWYQQALGQGPEFLTYFQNEAQLDKSGLPSDRFFAERPEGSVSTLKIQRTQQEDSAVYLCASSFDRGGTYEQYFGPGTRLTVT.